This TCR beta chain was observed in a study of T-cell memory formation after mild COVID-19. Study-level information: Clustering of TCRs was largely donor specific.

V shed 1 base and J shed 3 bases, with 9 bases lying between them. The V gene's germline CDR1 is DFQATT and CDR2 SNEGSKA (reference sequence). The CDR3 totals 13 residues. Study conclusions and caveats: Day 37-peaking second-wave clones had unconfirmed SARS-CoV-2 specificity. Among clones contracting day 15 to 85, CD4/CD8 was balanced, whereas later expanders leaned CD4+.

Only a few counts were recorded for this clonotype. No antigen is known for it. Using constant-segment primers, 5'RACE produced TCR alpha and TCR beta cDNA libraries carrying sample barcodes and UMIs. TCRdb reprocessed the 5' RACE reads via MiXCR and lists one record per CDR3 protein. The data show more than 300,000 distinct CDR3 sequences, about an eighth seen once. The specimen sequenced was PBMCs or a T cell subset sorted from them (not recorded which). The chain employs TRBV20-1 and TRBJ1-2; the D is unclear. The TCR originated in a man younger than 30 who had mild COVID-19 (a few samples of this study predate the infection). Cell type and time point are not known. The CDR3 loop is CSARAPSHYGYTF. The CDR3 DNA follows: TGCAGTGCTAGAGCGCCAAGCCACTATGGCTACACCTTC.